This T cell receptor (beta chain) came from a study of control samples from healthy donors and cancer patients (dated by TCRdb to about 2020). A word on this clone: No antigen is known for it. No clone much larger than this one lies a single base away; base qualities are absent.

V lost 4 bases and J lost 4 bases, and the count of bases not matched to a germline gene is 2. The CDR3 covers 14 residues, taking in both the cysteine and the phenylalanine. Kept here is only the CDR3 DNA, which spans 42 bases and is read in frame from base 1. Via the germline V gene, CDR1 is ENHRY and CDR2 SYGVKD. The method was the immunoSEQ multiplex PCR assay. Imported from immuneACCESS, the table was reduced by TCRdb to in-frame sequences with V and J called. These copies leave out some clones; in studies compared against another copy, an unresolved V gene accounts for under half, and the cause of the remainder is not known. The sample data list roughly 90,000 clones, and over 85% of these were observed just once. Clones ranked in the top ten supply roughly 1.5% of the sample.

The chain couples TRBV10-3 to TRBJ2-5, and 11 bases in between align with TRBD2. Sample: blood. This receptor was obtained from a woman aged 25-40 years in good health. The nucleotides read TGTGCCATCAGTGTACTAGCGGGAGTAGAGACCCAGTACTTC. Translated, it reads CAISVLAGVETQYF.